This TCR beta chain was identified during a study of T cell responses to AZD1222 COVID-19 vaccine. V trimming: 7 bases; J trimming: 6 bases; junction bases outside the gene matches: 8. The CDR3 has 15 residues. The germline V gene has CDR1 MNHEY and CDR2 SVGAGI. Profiled with immunoSEQ multiplex PCR; TCRdb holds only in-frame clones, not every one. This table has about 110,000 clones, over 80% appearing once. Specimen: peripheral blood, collected 28 days after the second AZD1222 dose. This sequence was found in an adult who received the AZD1222 COVID-19 vaccine. This chain connects TRBV6-5 to TRBJ1-5; 11 bases line up with TRBD1. The CDR3 DNA is TGTGCCAGCACTTATCGGACAGGGGGCTCTCAGCCCCAGCATTTT. It yields the protein CASTYRTGGSQPQHF.